The clone carrying this T cell receptor beta chain showed up just once. The antigen is unknown. V dropped 2 bases and J dropped 0 bases, with 9 bases sitting between them. The germline gives CDR1 SGHDT, CDR2 YYEEEE. CDR3 length: 15 residues. This entry is derived from a study of graft-versus-host responses after intestinal transplantation. Study results and limitations: GvH clones surfaced in recipient marrow, some emerging earlier in ileum or blood.

TCRdb's table, derived via immunoSEQ multiplex PCR, lists solely in-frame clones and lacks some. The top ten clones hold around 0.15% of a sample with some 140,000 clones, roughly nine tenths of them seen once. The sequence was collected from a human donor who received an intestinal transplant. The sequencing used unstimulated CD4+ T cells sorted from spleen or lymph node cells, collected before intestinal transplant. The chain recombines TRBV5-6 with TRBJ2-1; D gene uncertain. CDR3 nucleotide sequence: TGTGCCAGCAGCTTTACAAGGAGCTCCTACAATGAGCAGTTCTTC. It encodes CASSFTRSSYNEQFF.